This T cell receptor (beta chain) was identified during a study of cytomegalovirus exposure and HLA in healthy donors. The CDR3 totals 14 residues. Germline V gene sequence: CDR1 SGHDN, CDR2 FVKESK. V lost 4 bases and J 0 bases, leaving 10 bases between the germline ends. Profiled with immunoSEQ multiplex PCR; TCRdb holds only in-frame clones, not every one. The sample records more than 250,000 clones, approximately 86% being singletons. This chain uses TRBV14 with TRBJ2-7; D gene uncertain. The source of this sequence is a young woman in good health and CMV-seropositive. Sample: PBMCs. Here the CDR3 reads CASSRVRSSYEQYF. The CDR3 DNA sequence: TGTGCCAGCAGCCGAGTACGGAGCTCCTACGAGCAGTACTTC.